The following is a T cell receptor (beta chain) sequence with its context. The antigen is unknown. Trimming removed 2 bases at V and 6 bases at J, with 9 bases between. Germline V lookup: CDR1 SGHDT, CDR2 YYEEEE. The CDR3 contains 12 residues. This entry is derived from a study of identical twins. Study results and caveats: Compared with unrelated sharing, twin-shared out-of-frame alpha sequences had more low-probability sequences. While abundant cord blood beta clonotypes carried fewer insertions, memory repertoires showed no such pattern. Zero-insertion analyses were open to partial confounding by invariant MAIT and iNKT cells.

TCRdb re-analysed the 5' RACE reads in MiXCR, keeping a single row per CDR3 protein. Here the sample spans about 700,000 distinct CDR3 sequences, 8.6% being singletons. These data were also filed under a second study, of yellow fever vaccine responses in identical twins.

Sequencing was done on a sample of PBMCs. This TCR was recovered from a woman aged 18-29 years in good health. V and J are TRBV5-6 and TRBJ2-7; D gene ambiguous. The CDR3 reads CASSFGRIEQYF. CDR3 bases: TGTGCCAGCAGCTTCGGAAGAATCGAGCAGTACTTC.